Below, 13 T cell receptor beta chains from the same sample are listed, as sequenced in a study of OX40 agonist ivuxolimab in advanced cancers. Repertoires were generated with immunoSEQ multiplex PCR, while TCRdb's copy carries only in-frame clones and drops some. The repertoire has some 86,000 clones, 90% to 95% of them found once; the top ten carry about 10%. The sequenced sample was CD4+ or CD8+ T cells sorted from blood, obtained in a trial of the OX40 agonist ivuxolimab. These receptor sequences come from an adult with an advanced solid tumor such as melanoma, head and neck, liver or kidney cancer.

CDR3 sequence reads: CASSAGTGGFYYEQYF. CDR3 DNA sequence: TGTGCCAGCAGTGCCGGGACAGGGGGTTTCTATTACGAGCAGTACTTC. The chain is built from TRBV6-1 and TRBJ2-7, with TRBD1 matching 11 bases. The CDR3 is made up of 16 amino acids. Germline trimming cut 4 bases from V and 4 bases from J; bases unmatched to any gene: 9. Per the germline V gene, CDR1 is MNHNS and CDR2 is SASEGT.

The CDR3 nucleotides are TGTGCCAGTAGTTGGCGGGACCGTCGGTTCTTC. Amino acids: CASSWRDRRFF. The chain employs TRBV19 and TRBJ2-1, with TRBD2 as a possible D gene (6 bases). Germline-derived CDR1 and CDR2 are LNHDA and SQIVND (reference sequence). The CDR3 loop spans 11 amino acids. The V end was cut by 5 bases, the J end by 15 bases, with 14 bases between.

This rearrangement joins TRBV14 to TRBJ2-5; D may correspond to TRBD1 or TRBD2 (5 bases each). This CDR3 contains 16 residues. CDR1 SGHDN and CDR2 FVKESK come from the germline V gene. V was pared by 1 base and J by 1 base, with 13 bases between. In DNA, the CDR3 is TGTGCCAGCAGCCAAGGGGGGTACTCCCTCCAAGAGACCCAGTACTTC. This translates into CASSQGGYSLQETQYF.

The CDR3: CASSPGITEAFF. The CDR3 bases are TGTGCCAGTTCGCCAGGGATCACTGAAGCTTTCTTT. The rearrangement links TRBV19 to TRBJ1-1; D is perhaps TRBD1 (5 bases). V was trimmed by 8 bases and J by 4 bases, leaving 11 bases between them. The CDR3 extends over 12 amino acids. Germline values: CDR1 LNHDA, CDR2 SQIVND (reference sequence).

This chain uses TRBV11-3 with TRBJ2-1; no definite D call. The length of the CDR3 is 14 residues. The V and J ends lost 5 bases and 9 bases respectively, with 17 bases between them. Germline-derived CDR1 and CDR2 are SGHNT and YENEEA. The CDR3 spells CASSPRVQSGEQFF. In DNA, the CDR3 is TGTGCCAGCAGCCCACGTGTTCAGTCGGGTGAGCAGTTCTTC.

The rearrangement links TRBV7-8 to TRBJ2-7; D may be TRBD2 (6 bases). The V and J ends lost 5 bases and 3 bases respectively, with 14 bases between them. This CDR3 is built from 14 residues. Per the germline V gene, CDR1 is SGHVS and CDR2 is FQNEAQ. This CDR3 reads CASSPGTEYYEQYF. The CDR3 DNA reads TGTGCCAGCAGCCCCGGGACTGAGTACTACGAGCAGTACTTC.

The chain couples TRBV5-6 to TRBJ2-7; D not resolved. Germline V gives CDR1 SGHDT, CDR2 YYEEEE. Trimming cost V 4 bases and J 6 bases, with 14 bases left between them. There are 13 residues in the CDR3. CDR3 sequence: CASSPVLGIEQYF. CDR3 DNA sequence: TGTGCCAGCAGCCCGGTGTTAGGGATCGAGCAGTACTTC.

J is TRBJ2-2 and V is TRBV7-9; D unresolved. This CDR3 comprises 14 residues. Deletions cut 2 bases from V and 5 bases from J, with 9 bases between. The germline V gene has CDR1 SEHNR and CDR2 FQNEAQ (reference sequence). The CDR3 sequence: CASSLHLGTGELFF. The CDR3 DNA reads TGTGCCAGCAGCTTACATCTGGGGACCGGGGAGCTGTTTTTT.

The chain has TRBV7-9 and TRBJ1-3; maybe TRBD1 (5 bases). CDR1 is SEHNR, CDR2 FQNEAQ, per germline (reference sequence). V was shortened by 6 bases and J by 0 bases, with 12 bases between the two germline ends. CDR3 length: 15 amino acids. Here the CDR3 reads CASRPGISSGNTIYF. The CDR3 DNA is TGTGCCAGCAGACCAGGGATCAGCTCTGGAAACACCATATATTTT.

This chain connects TRBV4-3 to TRBJ2-1, with TRBD2 matching over 11 bases. CDR3 length: 17 residues. From germline, CDR1 is LGHNA and CDR2 YSLEER. The ends lost 0 bases at V and 5 bases at J; junction bases unmatched: 6. The CDR3 sequence is CASSQEMGLAEDNEQFF. The CDR3 DNA follows: TGCGCCAGCAGCCAAGAAATGGGACTAGCGGAAGACAATGAGCAGTTCTTC.

This sequence joins TRBV27 and TRBJ2-7; TRBD2 matches at 14 bases. The length of the CDR3 is 21 residues. V lost 5 bases, J lost 6 bases, and 24 bases stayed unmatched. CDR1 and CDR2 (germline): MNHEY, SMNVEV (reference sequence). The CDR3 nucleotides read TGTGCCAGCAGTCTATACCCCCCCGGGACTAGCGGGAGTCTTTCGGAACGCGAGCAGTACTTC. It is translated as CASSLYPPGTSGSLSEREQYF.

The chain recombines TRBV6-6 with TRBJ1-4; 7 bases are a match to TRBD1. V was clipped by 2 bases and J by 7 bases; unmatched bases: 1. The CDR3 is 13 amino acids. Per germline, CDR1 MNHNY and CDR2 SVGAGI (reference sequence). Here the CDR3 DNA reads TGTGCCAGCAGTTACGGGACAGCTGAAAAACTGTTTTTT. Translated: CASSYGTAEKLFF.

The V and J genes are TRBV5-1 and TRBJ2-1; D is undetermined. The CDR3 consists of 15 residues. Deletions cut 5 bases from V and 0 bases from J, with 12 bases between. Germline-derived CDR1 and CDR2 are SGHRS and YFSETQ. CDR3 amino acids: CASSTREDSYNEQFF. In DNA form, the CDR3 reads TGCGCCAGCAGTACTCGCGAAGACTCCTACAATGAGCAGTTCTTC.